This T cell receptor (beta chain) came from a study of T-cell memory formation after mild COVID-19. Via MiXCR, TCRdb re-called the 5' RACE reads, giving one row per CDR3 protein. Of some 150,000 distinct CDR3 sequences listed, under 7% are singletons. Specimen: PBMCs or a T cell subset sorted from them (not recorded which). The receptor was isolated from an adult woman who had mild COVID-19 (a few samples of this study predate the infection). Cell type and time point are not known.

The chain's CDR3 is CASSYLAQETQYF. CDR3 bases: TGTGCCAGCAGTTATCTCGCCCAAGAGACCCAGTACTTC. The V call is TRBV6-5, the J call TRBJ2-5; no clear D. This CDR3 spans 13 amino acids. Looked up from germline, CDR1 is MNHEY and CDR2 is SVGAGI. V was cut by 3 bases and J by 1 base, with 6 bases left in between.